This T cell receptor (beta chain) was sequenced in a study of OX40 agonist ivuxolimab in advanced cancers. In the study overall: Ivuxolimab, which targeted the costimulatory receptor OX40 (CD134), was an agonistic, fully human IgG2 monoclonal antibody. Patients were allowed to have had prior anti-PD-1, anti-PD-L1 or anti-CTLA-4 therapy, and about 40% of the dose-escalation patients had been treated with checkpoint inhibitors. The paper covers the monotherapy dose-escalation part of the phase I ivuxolimab trial, which included N of about 56 patients. Of the 52 patients in dose escalation, about 20 had hepatocellular carcinoma, roughly 15 had melanoma, 9 had renal cell carcinoma and 9 had head and neck cancer. The purpose of peripheral TCRbeta sequencing was to test whether ivuxolimab changed TCR sequence diversity and led to clonal T-cell expansion. Partial responses occurred in three dose-escalation patients: two with cutaneous melanoma and one with hepatocellular carcinoma. A male proportion of almost 85% and a mean age of about 60 years, ranging from roughly 23 to 90, were recorded for the dose-escalation cohort. Intravenous ivuxolimab was administered to patients every 2 weeks at six dose levels: 0.01, 0.1, 0.3, 1.5, 3 and 10 mg/kg.

The trial excluded patients who had a history of autoimmune disease or who were on systemic immunosuppression. In every dose cohort, peripheral blood was drawn for TCR sequencing at baseline, cycle 4 day 1, and cycle 7 day 1. The samples were drawn from a first-in-human, open-label, multicenter phase I dose-escalation trial of ivuxolimab. Adults with locally advanced or metastatic melanoma, renal cell carcinoma, hepatocellular carcinoma or head and neck squamous cell carcinoma were enrolled in the trial. CD4+ and CD8+ T cells were sorted separately from peripheral blood before TCR sequencing. This clone was counted a single time. Its binding antigen is unknown. The input lacks base qualities; no much larger clone sits a single base away. V and J are truncated by 5 bases and 5 bases respectively, leaving an intervening sequence of 19 bases. Inclusive of the bounding cysteine and phenylalanine, the CDR3 is 15 residues long. Of all the DNA, just the CDR3 is kept, 45 bases in frame from base 1. As encoded in the germline V gene (reference sequence), CDR1 is GTSNPN while CDR2 is SVGIG.

Genomic DNA was isolated from the sorted cells so that the TCRbeta CDR3 region could be sequenced. The immunoSEQ Assay was used for sequencing of TCRbeta CDR3 regions. As stored in TCRdb, this immuneACCESS dataset retains in-frame rearrangements with V and J assigned. A fraction of the clones does not appear; measured against another copy, unresolved V genes explain less than half of the discrepancy, and the remainder lacks a known reason. The sample table records about 50,000 clones; roughly four fifths of these occur just once. Together, the top ten hold 3.9% of the sample. General findings and caveats noted by the study authors: Which antigens the clonally expanded peripheral T cells were specific for was not determined. In partial responders in the 0.1-3.0 mg/kg groups, normalized peripheral clonal expansion was found to be among the lowest, especially among CD8+ T cells. Low levels of normalized T-cell clonal expansion were also seen in some patients who did not respond. On average, CD8+ T cells showed more expanded clones than CD4+ T cells after ivuxolimab. At doses from 0.1 to 3.0 mg/kg, clonal expansion was seen in both CD4+ and CD8+ blood T cells between baseline and week 6.

This sequence originates from an adult with an advanced solid tumor such as melanoma, head and neck, liver or kidney cancer. This sequence uses TRBV30 and TRBJ1-5; perhaps TRBD1 is the D gene, with 6 bases matching. The sequences come from CD4+ or CD8+ T cells sorted from blood, collected in a trial of the OX40 agonist ivuxolimab. The CDR3 here reads CAWGKTGRTDQPQHF. The base sequence is TGTGCCTGGGGCAAAACAGGGAGGACGGATCAGCCCCAGCATTTT. The CDR3 plus the reference TRBV30 and TRBJ1-5 genes for the other parts give the full variable domain: SQTIHQWPATLVQPVGSPLSLECTVEGTSNPNLYWYRQAAGRGLQLLFYSVGIGQISSEVPQNLSASRPQDRQFILSSKKLLLSDSGFYLCAWGKTGRTDQPQHFGDGTRLSIL.